Presented here are 30 T cell receptor beta chains from one specimen sequenced in a study of control samples from healthy donors and cancer patients (TCRdb year 2020). The receptor library was made with the immunoSEQ multiplex PCR assay. TCRdb limited this immuneACCESS table to in-frame rearrangements with V and J called. A share of clones is missing; checked studies link under half to unresolved V genes, and the rest is unexplained. The sample table records 130,000 or so clones; roughly 89% of these occur just once. The ten largest clones capture under 9% of the sample. Source material: PBMCs. These receptors originate from a man aged 45-65 years with head and neck cancer.

This chain links TRBV6-6 with TRBJ2-5; D remains ambiguous. Germline V lookup: CDR1 MNHNY, CDR2 SVGAGI (reference sequence). This CDR3 is 13 amino acids long. Trimming stripped 0 bases from V and 5 bases from J, with 7 bases between. The CDR3 DNA reads TGTGCCAGCAGTTACTCGACGTGGGAGACCCAGTACTTC. As protein: CASSYSTWETQYF.

V gene TRBV6-1 combines with J gene TRBJ1-2, with a possible D match to TRBD1 (5 bases). The CDR3 totals 17 residues. Germline lookup yields CDR1 MNHNS and CDR2 SASEGT. Trimming stripped 2 bases from V and 4 bases from J, with 20 bases between. The CDR3 nucleotides read TGTGCCAGCAGTGAACTCAAGACAGACAAAATAGGCTATGGCTACACCTTC. Translation: CASSELKTDKIGYGYTF.

The chain combines TRBV30 with TRBJ1-2, with D hard to call. This CDR3 region has 13 residues. Germline V gives CDR1 GTSNPN, CDR2 SVGIG (reference sequence). The V end was cut by 3 bases, the J end by 0 bases, with 8 bases between. In DNA, the CDR3 is TGTGCCTGGAGCGCCAGAGCTAACTATGGCTACACCTTC. Protein sequence: CAWSARANYGYTF.

The chain links TRBV19 to TRBJ1-5, with D unclear. The V end was cut by 9 bases, the J end by 0 bases, with 15 bases between. Germline V gene data show CDR1 as LNHDA and CDR2 as SQIVND (reference sequence). The CDR3 runs to 15 residues. The CDR3 DNA reads TGTGCCAGCCGAGAAAGCCTATATAGCAATCAGCCCCAGCATTTT. Its translation is CASRESLYSNQPQHF.

This clone was counted a single time. CDR3 in DNA: TGTGCCAGCAGCCCCCGGGCCAAAGAAAAACTGTTTTTT. Protein sequence: CASSPRAKEKLFF. This chain uses TRBV7-2 with TRBJ1-4; D is unclear. Germline CDR1 and CDR2: SGHTA and FQGNSA. The CDR3 length is 13 residues. The V and J ends lost 5 bases and 8 bases respectively, with 12 bases between them.

The chain uses TRBV28 and TRBJ2-1; D assignment may be TRBD1 or TRBD2 (5 bases each). There are 15 residues in the CDR3. The germline V and J ends were trimmed by 5 bases and 5 bases, with 16 bases remaining between them. Germline CDR1 MDHEN, CDR2 SYDVKM. The CDR3 DNA follows: TGTGCCAGCAGTGTATCCGGGACGGAGGACAATGAGCAGTTCTTC. Residues: CASSVSGTEDNEQFF.

The V gene is TRBV7-6, the J gene TRBJ1-6, with no clear D. Trimming took 6 bases from V and 9 from J, leaving 12 bases between them. Germline V gene sequence: CDR1 SGHVS, CDR2 FNYEAQ. The CDR3 has 13 amino acids. For the CDR3, the DNA is TGTGCCAGCAGTTATGGCCGAAGTTCACCCCTCCACTTT. Its protein product is CASSYGRSSPLHF.

This chain connects TRBV27 to TRBJ1-5; the D is unclear. V lost 4 bases and J lost 1, with 11 bases in between. The CDR3 is 15 residues long. Germline CDR1 and CDR2: MNHEY and SMNVEV (reference sequence). The CDR3 sequence: CASSSTAQSNQPQHF. For the CDR3, the DNA is TGTGCCAGCAGTTCCACGGCACAGAGCAATCAGCCCCAGCATTTT.

This chain connects TRBV5-1 to TRBJ1-1, with D perhaps matching TRBD1 (5 bases). V lost 6 bases to trimming and J lost 1 base, with 13 bases between them. The CDR3 covers 14 residues. Per germline, CDR1 SGHRS and CDR2 YFSETQ. The CDR3 DNA reads as TGCGCCAGCACATGGATTGGGGGGAACACTGAAGCTTTCTTT. Encoded protein: CASTWIGGNTEAFF.

This clone has just one count. The chain uses TRBV7-2 and TRBJ2-7, with 8 bases aligning to TRBD1. CDR3 length equals 14 residues. J lost 2 bases, V lost 4 bases, and 4 bases had no gene match. The V gene's germline CDR1 is SGHTA and CDR2 FQGNSA. CDR3 nucleotide sequence: TGTGCCAGCAGCTCGTGGACAGGGCCCTACGAGCAGTACTTC. It encodes CASSSWTGPYEQYF.

The chain joins TRBV19 to TRBJ2-3; TRBD2 matches at 9 bases. Germline-derived CDR1 and CDR2 are LNHDA and SQIVND (reference sequence). There are 16 residues in the CDR3. Trimming cost V 3 bases and J 5 bases; bases outside gene matches: 9. The CDR3 is CASSIQPGLAQDTQYF. The CDR3 nucleotides read TGTGCCAGTAGTATCCAACCGGGACTAGCACAAGATACGCAGTATTTT. The variable domain in full, completed from reference TRBV19 and TRBJ2-3, reads DGGITQSPKYLFRKEGQNVTLSCEQNLNHDAMYWYRQDPGQGLRLIYYSQIVNDFQKGDIAEGYSVSREKKESFPLTVTSAQKNPTAFYLCASSIQPGLAQDTQYFGPGTRLTVL.

V is TRBV19 and J is TRBJ2-7, with 8 bases identical to TRBD1. V shed 1 base and J 3 bases; nucleotides not matched to a gene: 11. This CDR3 is 17 amino acids long. Germline CDR1 LNHDA, CDR2 SQIVND (reference sequence). CDR3 nucleotide sequence: TGTGCCAGTAGTATAGTCGCCGGGACAGGAAGCAGCTACGAGCAGTACTTC. As protein: CASSIVAGTGSSYEQYF.

J is TRBJ2-7 and V is TRBV28; tentative D call: TRBD1 (6 bases). Germline V gene data show CDR1 as MDHEN and CDR2 as SYDVKM. Trimming removed 3 bases at V and 0 bases at J, with 18 bases between. The CDR3 has 17 residues. The DNA for the CDR3 is TGTGCCAGCAGTTTCATAGGATCAGGGGTTGTCTCCTACGAGCAGTACTTC. Translation gives CASSFIGSGVVSYEQYF.

This chain joins TRBV24-1 and TRBJ2-1; D possibly corresponds to TRBD1 (6 bases). V was clipped by 5 bases and J by 8 bases, with 15 bases between them. CDR1 is KGHDR, CDR2 SFDVKD, per germline. The CDR3 totals 14 residues. The chain's CDR3 is CATSVRGDFDEQFF. In DNA form, the CDR3 reads TGTGCCACCAGTGTCAGGGGTGACTTCGATGAGCAGTTCTTC.

The chain has TRBV6-6 and TRBJ2-1; 8 bases match TRBD2. Per the germline V gene, CDR1 is MNHNY and CDR2 is SVGAGI (reference sequence). The CDR3 has 15 residues. V dropped 7 bases and J dropped 6; count of bases not matched to a gene: 11. The CDR3 DNA sequence: TGTGCCAGCACCATTTCCGGGACTAGTTCCAATGAGCAGTTCTTC. This encodes CASTISGTSSNEQFF.

The chain carries TRBV15 and TRBJ2-5; 10 bases agree with TRBD1. Germline CDR1 and CDR2: LNHNV and YYDKDF (reference sequence). The ends lost 4 bases at V and 5 bases at J; junction bases unmatched: 13. The length of the CDR3 is 17 residues. The CDR3 nucleotides are TGTGCCACCAGCACCTCCCCCCGGGACAGGGGTTCGGAGACCCAGTACTTC. This translates into CATSTSPRDRGSETQYF.

The chain has TRBV7-2 and TRBJ1-5; no clear D gene. Between the trimmed V and J ends, which lost 3 bases and 6 bases, there was a span of 9 bases. CDR1 SGHTA and CDR2 FQGNSA come from the germline V gene. CDR3 length: 13 amino acids. CDR3 loop: CASSFGMAQPQHF. For the CDR3, the DNA is TGTGCCAGCAGCTTTGGAATGGCTCAGCCCCAGCATTTT.

V usage is TRBV6-4 and J usage is TRBJ2-5, with 7 positions matching TRBD1. V was pared by 6 bases and J by 4 bases, with 8 bases of the junction left unmatched. Germline V gene data show CDR1 as MRHNA and CDR2 as SNTAGT. The CDR3 has 14 amino acids. CDR3 region: CASSPDRARETQYF. The DNA for the CDR3 is TGTGCCAGCAGCCCCGACAGGGCGAGAGAGACCCAGTACTTC.

This clone was found a few times. The chain joins TRBV19 to TRBJ1-6; no clear D. Per germline, CDR1 LNHDA and CDR2 SQIVND (reference sequence). The CDR3 length is 13 residues. V was trimmed by 0 bases and J by 7 bases, leaving 4 bases between them. CDR3 loop: CASSIEQNSPLHF. The CDR3 DNA reads as TGTGCCAGTAGTATAGAACAGAATTCACCCCTCCACTTT.

V usage is TRBV30 and J usage is TRBJ1-6, with D possibly being TRBD1 (6 bases). The germline V gene has CDR1 GTSNPN and CDR2 SVGIG (reference sequence). The CDR3 loop spans 14 amino acids. The germline V and J ends were trimmed by 5 bases and 3 bases, with 11 bases remaining between them. The CDR3 DNA follows: TGTGCCTGGGAAGGACAGCGCTATAATTCACCCCTCCACTTT. Amino acids: CAWEGQRYNSPLHF.

The rearrangement links TRBV2 to TRBJ2-3; 10 nucleotides agree with TRBD2. The CDR3 totals 15 residues. The trim removed 4 bases at V and 4 bases at J, leaving 5 bases unmatched. Germline V gene sequence: CDR1 SNHLY, CDR2 FYNNEI. The CDR3 loop is CASSASGRVADTQYF. CDR3 nucleotides: TGTGCCAGCAGTGCTAGCGGGAGAGTCGCAGATACGCAGTATTTT.

This chain connects TRBV5-4 to TRBJ2-7, with a weak D call TRBD1 (6 bases). Trimming cost V 3 bases and J 3 bases, with 10 bases left between them. The CDR3 runs to 13 residues. Germline lookup yields CDR1 SGHNT and CDR2 YYREEE (reference sequence). The chain's CDR3 is CASSWDKNYEQYF. The CDR3 coding sequence is TGTGCCAGCAGCTGGGACAAGAACTACGAGCAGTACTTC.

The chain combines TRBV11-3 with TRBJ2-1; TRBD2 matches 7 bases. The CDR3 contains 19 residues. V shed 3 bases and J 5 bases; nucleotides not matched to a gene: 19. The germline CDR1 and CDR2 sequences are SGHNT and YENEEA. The CDR3 spells CASSLGDYFRPNPNNEQFF. The CDR3 DNA follows: TGTGCCAGCAGCTTGGGGGACTATTTTAGACCAAACCCAAACAATGAGCAGTTCTTC.

The chain uses TRBV6-6 and TRBJ1-4; the D gene is possibly TRBD1 (6 bases). Trimming removed 5 bases at V and 5 bases at J, with 12 bases between. The germline CDR1 and CDR2 sequences are MNHNY and SVGAGI (reference sequence). The CDR3 totals 14 residues. CDR3 nucleotides: TGTGCCAGCAGTACAGGGAGTGGGAATGAAAAACTGTTTTTT. It yields the protein CASSTGSGNEKLFF.

The rearrangement links TRBV30 to TRBJ2-5; perhaps TRBD1 as D (7 bases). The CDR3 is made up of 13 amino acids. Per germline, CDR1 GTSNPN and CDR2 SVGIG (reference sequence). The V end was cut by 1 base, the J end by 4 bases, with 10 bases between. The CDR3 DNA reads TGTGCCTGGAGTGGCCAGGGGGGAGAGACCCAGTACTTC. Its protein is CAWSGQGGETQYF.

The chain recombines TRBV20-1 with TRBJ2-1; D not certain. The V end was cut by 3 bases, the J end by 0 bases, with 9 bases between. The CDR3 consists of 14 residues. In germline, CDR1 is DFQATT, CDR2 SNEGSKA (reference sequence). CDR3: CSASSRRSYNEQFF. The DNA of the CDR3 is TGCAGTGCTAGTAGTCGTCGCTCCTACAATGAGCAGTTCTTC.

The CDR3 sequence: CASSPRAPRDHGYTF. The CDR3 DNA reads as TGTGCCAGCTCACCACGGGCCCCCAGGGATCATGGCTACACCTTC. J is TRBJ1-2 and V is TRBV18, with D possibly matching TRBD1 (5 bases). The CDR3 runs to 15 residues. V gave up 1 base and J gave up 6 bases, with 15 bases separating them. CDR1 is KGHSH, CDR2 LQKENI, per germline.

The chain uses TRBV13 and TRBJ2-1, with 8 bases matching TRBD2. V shed 4 bases, J shed 8 bases, and the junction held 4 bases outside the gene matches. CDR1 and CDR2 (germline): PRHDT, FYEKMQ (reference sequence). The CDR3 extends over 13 amino acids. The CDR3 DNA reads TGTGCCAGCAGCTCAGGGACTAGTGATGAGCAGTTCTTC. It is translated as CASSSGTSDEQFF.

The V and J genes are TRBV5-1 and TRBJ2-2, with TRBD2 as a possible D gene (5 bases). This CDR3 is 15 amino acids long. Germline V gene data show CDR1 as SGHRS and CDR2 as YFSETQ. Trimming pared 5 bases from V and 2 bases from J, leaving 13 bases between. CDR3: CASRRGGSNTGELFF. The CDR3 DNA is TGCGCCAGCAGACGGGGTGGTAGCAACACCGGGGAGCTGTTTTTT. The full variable domain, with the rest looked up from reference TRBV5-1 and TRBJ2-2, is KAGVTQTPRYLIKTRGQQVTLSCSPISGHRSVSWYQQTPGQGLQFLFEYFSETQRNKGNFPGRFSGRQFSNSRSEMNVSTLELGDSALYLCASRRGGSNTGELFFGEGSRLTVL.

The chain couples TRBV23-1 to TRBJ2-3, with D possibly called TRBD1 or TRBD2 (5 bases each). TRBV23-1 is an ORF, and what it does is uncertain. The length of the CDR3 is 18 residues. Trimming left V 3 bases short and J 2 bases short, with 21 bases between. CDR3 residues: CASSHTAEVLGDTDTQYF. In DNA, the CDR3 is TGCGCCAGCAGTCATACTGCAGAGGTTCTGGGGGACACAGATACGCAGTATTTT.